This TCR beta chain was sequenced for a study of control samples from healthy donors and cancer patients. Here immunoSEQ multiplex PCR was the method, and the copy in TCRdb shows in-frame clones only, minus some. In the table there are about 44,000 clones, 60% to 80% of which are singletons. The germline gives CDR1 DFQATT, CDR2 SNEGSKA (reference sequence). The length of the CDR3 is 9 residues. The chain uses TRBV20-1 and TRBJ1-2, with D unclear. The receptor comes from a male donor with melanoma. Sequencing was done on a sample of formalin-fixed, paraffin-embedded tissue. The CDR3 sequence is CQHPHGYTF. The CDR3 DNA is TGCCAACACCCCCATGGCTACACCTTC.